This paragraph covers one T cell receptor (beta chain) sequence. The assay was immunoSEQ multiplex PCR, and TCRdb's table has in-frame clones only and misses some. The repertoire has tens of thousands of clones, more than 75% of them found once; the top ten carry less than 5%. This sample is part of a study of identifying expanded T cells in peripheral blood. The CDR3 has 14 amino acids. The V gene's germline CDR1 is MNHEY and CDR2 SVGAGI. The V and J ends lost 6 bases and 9 bases, in that order; junction bases with no gene match: 11. The rearrangement uses TRBV6-5 and TRBJ2-1; 7 bases are shared with TRBD1. This receptor was identified in a person aged 18-70 years in good health. The sample consisted of blood. The DNA for the CDR3 is TGTGCCAGCAGCGACAGGGCAGGGGGATTTGAGCAGTTCTTC. Its protein product is CASSDRAGGFEQFF.